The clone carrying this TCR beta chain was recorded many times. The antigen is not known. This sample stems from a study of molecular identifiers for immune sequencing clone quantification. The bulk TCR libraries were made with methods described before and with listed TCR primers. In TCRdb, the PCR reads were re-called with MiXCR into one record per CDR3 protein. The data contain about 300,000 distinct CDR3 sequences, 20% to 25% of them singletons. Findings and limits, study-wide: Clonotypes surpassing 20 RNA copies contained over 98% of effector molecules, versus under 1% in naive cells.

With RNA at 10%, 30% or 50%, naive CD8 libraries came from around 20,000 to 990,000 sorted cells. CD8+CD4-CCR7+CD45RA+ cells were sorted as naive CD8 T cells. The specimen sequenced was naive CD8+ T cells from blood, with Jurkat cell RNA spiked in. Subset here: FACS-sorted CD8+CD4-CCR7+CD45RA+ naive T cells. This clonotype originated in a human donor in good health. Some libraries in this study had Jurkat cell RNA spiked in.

The CDR3 region has the DNA TGCGCCAGCAGCTCTTGGCCGGACGGAGACTACGAGCAGTACTTC. Residues: CASSSWPDGDYEQYF. J is TRBJ2-7 and V is TRBV5-1, with D uncertain. There are 15 residues in the CDR3. The germline V and J ends were trimmed by 3 bases and 3 bases, with 16 bases remaining between them. The V gene's germline CDR1 is SGHRS and CDR2 YFSETQ.